The next 8 T cell receptor beta chains were all read from a single sample in a study of blood T cell repertoires in COVID-19. Clones were read by immunoSEQ multiplex PCR, and TCRdb kept only the in-frame ones, dropping some. The table shows over 80,000 clones, with over 70% occurring only once. Sequenced sample: peripheral blood. The source of these receptors is a woman aged 55-69 years with acute or convalescent COVID-19.

The V gene is TRBV19, the J gene TRBJ1-2, with TRBD1 as a possible D gene (5 bases). The CDR3 covers 15 residues. V was pared by 3 bases and J by 2 bases, with 13 bases between. In germline, CDR1 is LNHDA, CDR2 SQIVND (reference sequence). The CDR3: CASSIRQGRNYGYTF. In DNA, the CDR3 is TGTGCCAGTAGTATTCGGCAGGGTAGGAACTATGGCTACACCTTC.

Regarding this clone: This CDR3 is also generated by other DNA sequences in the sample. The chain recombines TRBV30 with TRBJ2-1; 11 nucleotides agree with TRBD2. In germline, CDR1 is GTSNPN, CDR2 SVGIG (reference sequence). V lost 4 bases, J lost 2 bases, and 1 base stayed unmatched. The CDR3 is 14 amino acids. The CDR3 DNA is TGTGCCTGGATAGCGGGGGGGCCCTACAATGAGCAGTTCTTC. It is translated as CAWIAGGPYNEQFF. Based on the CDR3 plus reference TRBV30 and TRBJ2-1, the full variable domain is SQTIHQWPATLVQPVGSPLSLECTVEGTSNPNLYWYRQAAGRGLQLLFYSVGIGQISSEVPQNLSASRPQDRQFILSSKKLLLSDSGFYLCAWIAGGPYNEQFFGPGTRLTVL.

This sequence joins TRBV5-1 and TRBJ1-1; weak D call: TRBD1 (6 bases). CDR3 length: 14 amino acids. V was pared by 4 bases and J by 3 bases, with 13 bases between. Germline loops: CDR1 SGHRS, CDR2 YFSETQ. Written as DNA, the CDR3 is TGCGCCAGCAGCCCGGGGGGGCGGCACACTGAAGCTTTCTTT. Translating it yields CASSPGGRHTEAFF.

J is TRBJ1-2 and V is TRBV6-5, with 7 bases aligning to TRBD1. This CDR3 spans 13 amino acids. Trimming cost V 2 bases and J 8 bases; bases outside gene matches: 5. Germline V gene data show CDR1 as MNHEY and CDR2 as SVGAGI. CDR3 coding DNA: TGTGCCAGCAGTTACGGGGCAGGGGGAGGCTACACCTTC. Encoded protein: CASSYGAGGGYTF.

The chain has TRBV30 and TRBJ2-1; unclear D gene. The CDR3 is 11 amino acids. Trimming removed 0 bases from V and 6 bases from J, with 3 bases in between. Germline V gene lookup returns CDR1 GTSNPN and CDR2 SVGIG (reference sequence). CDR3 region: CAWSVRNEQFF. The CDR3 DNA is TGTGCCTGGAGTGTCCGCAATGAGCAGTTCTTC.

The rearrangement uses TRBV30 and TRBJ1-1; D remains unclear. CDR3 length: 11 residues. The germline V gene encodes CDR1 GTSNPN and CDR2 SVGIG (reference sequence). V was clipped by 5 bases and J by 10 bases, with 14 bases between them. This chain's CDR3 is CAWLSSSTAFF. For the CDR3, the DNA is TGTGCCTGGCTATCATCAAGTACAGCTTTCTTT. The full variable domain, its missing parts supplied by reference TRBV30 and TRBJ1-1, is SQTIHQWPATLVQPVGSPLSLECTVEGTSNPNLYWYRQAAGRGLQLLFYSVGIGQISSEVPQNLSASRPQDRQFILSSKKLLLSDSGFYLCAWLSSSTAFFGQGTRLTVV.

The chain couples TRBV11-3 to TRBJ1-1; tentative D call: TRBD1 (5 bases). V was shortened by 4 bases and J by 3 bases, with 12 bases between the two germline ends. The CDR3 is 14 amino acids. The germline CDR1 and CDR2 sequences are SGHNT and YENEEA. In DNA form, the CDR3 reads TGTGCCAGCAGCTGGACACGCACTCACACTGAAGCTTTCTTT. This translates into CASSWTRTHTEAFF.

The table lists this clone with a few counts. This chain uses TRBV10-3 with TRBJ1-2; 8 bases fit TRBD1. The length of the CDR3 is 16 residues. The junction had 5 bases not matched to a gene; V was cut back by 2 bases and J by 0 bases. Germline V gene lookup returns CDR1 ENHRY and CDR2 SYGVKD. The CDR3 region is CAISEGDRTPNYGYTF. The DNA of the CDR3 is TGTGCCATCAGTGAGGGGGACAGGACCCCTAACTATGGCTACACCTTC.